This TCR beta chain appears in the sequencing data of a study of technical replicates of blood from several donors. Generated by immunoSEQ multiplex PCR, the TCRdb table keeps only in-frame clones and is missing some. The table lists 75,000 to 95,000 clones, 75% to 90% of them singletons. The sample comprised T cells isolated from PBMCs. The sequence came from a human donor in good health.

The CDR3 is CASSQERTNTEAFF. The CDR3 DNA reads as TGTGCCAGCAGCCAAGAAAGGACAAACACTGAAGCTTTCTTT. This chain joins TRBV14 and TRBJ1-1, with D maybe TRBD1 (5 bases). Germline assignment: CDR1 SGHDN and CDR2 FVKESK. V lost 0 bases, J lost 2 bases, and 7 bases lay in between. The CDR3 is 14 residues long.